Listed below are T cell receptor beta chains from one sample, sequenced in a study of T cell responses to AZD1222 COVID-19 vaccine. Assay used: immunoSEQ multiplex PCR; TCRdb lists only in-frame clones, some missing. The table records roughly 110,000 clones, about 91% of them present only once. This specimen consisted of peripheral blood, obtained 28 days after the second AZD1222 dose. The origin of the receptors is an adult who received the AZD1222 COVID-19 vaccine. CDR3s include the opening cysteine and the closing phenylalanine or tryptophan. D genes are given only for firm matches. Size is omitted from some rows. Given values are once, few, many or a class for expanded clones.

CDR3nt: TGTGCCAGCTCACTCGGGACAGCGTTGGGTCAGCCCCAGCATTTT
CDR3aa: CASSLGTALGQPQHF
d_gene: TRBD1
v_gene: TRBV18
j_gene: TRBJ1-5
abundance: .

CDR3nt: TGTGCCAGCAGTGACTCTGGAGTGAGCTCTGGAAACACCATATATTTT
CDR3aa: CASSDSGVSSGNTIYF
d_gene: .
v_gene: TRBV6-4
j_gene: TRBJ1-3
abundance: .

CDR3nt: TGTGCCAGCAGCTTAGGGACAGGGACTGGGGCCAACGTCCTGACTTTC
CDR3aa: CASSLGTGTGANVLTF
d_gene: TRBD1
v_gene: TRBV11-2
j_gene: TRBJ2-6
abundance: .

CDR3nt: TGTGCCACCAGTGCTACGACAGGGGACACCGGGGAGCTGTTTTTT
CDR3aa: CATSATTGDTGELFF
d_gene: TRBD1
v_gene: TRBV24-1
j_gene: TRBJ2-2
abundance: once

CDR3nt: TGTGCCAGCAGCTTAGTCGCAGGTAGCAACACCGGGGAGCTGTTTTTT
CDR3aa: CASSLVAGSNTGELFF
d_gene: .
v_gene: TRBV7-2
j_gene: TRBJ2-2
abundance: .

CDR3nt: TGTGCCAGCAGTGAAAGGGGGAATCAGCCCCAGCATTTT
CDR3aa: CASSERGNQPQHF
d_gene: .
v_gene: TRBV6-1
j_gene: TRBJ1-5
abundance: .

CDR3nt: TGTGCCAGTAGTATAGTCCTTTTGGGAAGCAATCAGCCCCAGCATTTT
CDR3aa: CASSIVLLGSNQPQHF
d_gene: .
v_gene: TRBV19
j_gene: TRBJ1-5
abundance: .

CDR3nt: TGCGCCAGCAGCTTGTTAGGGGCTAGCGGGGTAAGGAACGAGCAGTACTTC
CDR3aa: CASSLLGASGVRNEQYF
d_gene: TRBD2
v_gene: TRBV5-1
j_gene: TRBJ2-7
abundance: .

CDR3nt: TGTGCCAGCAGCTCAGTTCCGGGACAGCTGAACACTGAAGCTTTCTTT
CDR3aa: CASSSVPGQLNTEAFF
d_gene: TRBD1
v_gene: TRBV5-5
j_gene: TRBJ1-1
abundance: .

CDR3nt: TGTGCCAGTAGTATAGACCAGACAGGGGACGAATTTTGGTCTGGGGCCAACGTCCTGACTTTC
CDR3aa: CASSIDQTGDEFWSGANVLTF
d_gene: TRBD1
v_gene: TRBV19
j_gene: TRBJ2-6
abundance: .